This T cell receptor beta chain was recorded in a study of identical twins. Study outcomes and limitations: Within twin pairs, the out-of-frame alpha sequences they shared showed excess low generation probability. Insertions were reduced in abundant cord blood beta clonotypes but not in memory repertoires. Conclusions came from cross-sectional statistical analysis, not from following the same donors.

As concerns this clonotype: The antigen remains undetermined.

The CDR3 is 16 amino acids. The V gene's germline CDR1 is KGHSH and CDR2 LQKENI. V shed 5 bases and J 0 bases; nucleotides not matched to a gene: 5. Template switching added a universal primer binding site, and final cDNA carried unique molecular identifiers. TCRdb recomputed calls from the 5' RACE reads with MiXCR, one row per CDR3 protein. Of roughly 490,000 distinct CDR3 sequences detected, roughly an eighth appear once; the ten largest clones hold around 0.98%. This sample was shared with a second study, whose subject was yellow fever vaccine responses in identical twins.

The chain uses TRBV18 and TRBJ2-1; 9 bases are shared with TRBD2. The sequenced sample was CD4+ T cells sorted from blood. The TCR comes from a woman under 30 in good health. The CDR3 DNA sequence: TGTGCCAGCTCATCCCTAGCGGGGAGCTCCTACAATGAGCAGTTCTTC. This codes for CASSSLAGSSYNEQFF.